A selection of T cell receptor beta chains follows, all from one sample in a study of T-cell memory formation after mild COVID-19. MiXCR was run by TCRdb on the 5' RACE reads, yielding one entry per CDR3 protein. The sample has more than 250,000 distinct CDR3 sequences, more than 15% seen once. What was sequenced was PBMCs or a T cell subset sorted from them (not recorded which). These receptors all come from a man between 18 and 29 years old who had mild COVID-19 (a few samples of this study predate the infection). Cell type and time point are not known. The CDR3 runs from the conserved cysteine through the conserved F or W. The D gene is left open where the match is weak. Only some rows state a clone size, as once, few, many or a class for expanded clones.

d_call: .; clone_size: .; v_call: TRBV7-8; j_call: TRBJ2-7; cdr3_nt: TGTGCCAGCAGCTGGGGACATCCCTACGAGCAGTACTTC; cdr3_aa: CASSWGHPYEQYF
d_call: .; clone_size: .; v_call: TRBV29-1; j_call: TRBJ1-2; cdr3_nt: TGCAGCGTTGTAGGAGGGGGAAATGGCTACACCTTC; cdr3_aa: CSVVGGGNGYTF
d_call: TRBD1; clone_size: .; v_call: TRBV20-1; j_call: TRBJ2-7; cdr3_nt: TGCAGTGCCCGGGACAGGGCGGACTACGAGCAGTACTTC; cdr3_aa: CSARDRADYEQYF
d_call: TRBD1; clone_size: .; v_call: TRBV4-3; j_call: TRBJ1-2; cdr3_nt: TGCGCCAGCAGCCAAGTATCGTTAGCGACAGGGTTACGATATGGCTACACCTTC; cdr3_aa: CASSQVSLATGLRYGYTF
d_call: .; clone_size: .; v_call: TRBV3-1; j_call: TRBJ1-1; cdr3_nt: TGTGCCAGCAGCCAGCGGGACCTGGGGGCTTTCTTT; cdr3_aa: CASSQRDLGAFF
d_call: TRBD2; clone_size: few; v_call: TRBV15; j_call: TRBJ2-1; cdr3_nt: TGTGCCACCAGCAGAGATATTCTAGCGGGGGTTGAGCAGTTCTTC; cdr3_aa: CATSRDILAGVEQFF
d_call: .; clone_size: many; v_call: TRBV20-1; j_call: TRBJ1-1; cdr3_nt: TGCAGTGCTAGAGTGCCCCTGAACACTGAAGCTTTCTTT; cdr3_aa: CSARVPLNTEAFF
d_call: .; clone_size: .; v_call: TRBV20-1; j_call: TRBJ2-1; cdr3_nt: TGCAGTGCTAGAGGGGTAGGAGGCACCTACAATGAGCAGTTCTTC; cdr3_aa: CSARGVGGTYNEQFF
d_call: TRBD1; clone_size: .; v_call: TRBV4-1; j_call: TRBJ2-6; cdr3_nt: TGCGCCAGTGGGCCCCGCGGACAGGGGGTCTCTGGGGCCAACGTCCTGACTTTC; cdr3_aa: CASGPRGQGVSGANVLTF
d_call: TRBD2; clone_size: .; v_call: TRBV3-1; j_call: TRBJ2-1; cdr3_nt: TGTGCCAGCAGCGAGATACTAGCGGGGGGAGATCAGTTCTTC; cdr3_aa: CASSEILAGGDQFF
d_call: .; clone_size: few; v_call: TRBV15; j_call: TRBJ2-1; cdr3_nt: TGTGCCACCAGCAGAGATGTGCCAGGGGGGGTTTACAATGAGCAGTTCTTC; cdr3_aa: CATSRDVPGGVYNEQFF
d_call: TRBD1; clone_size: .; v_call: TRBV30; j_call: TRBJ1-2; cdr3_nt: TGTGCCTCAACCGGGACAGGGGGCGTTGGCTACACCTTC; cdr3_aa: CASTGTGGVGYTF
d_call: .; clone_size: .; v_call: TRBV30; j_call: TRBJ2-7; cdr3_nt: TGTGCCTGGAGTTGGGGCGTGGGGGTGATCAACGAGCAGTACTTC; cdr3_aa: CAWSWGVGVINEQYF
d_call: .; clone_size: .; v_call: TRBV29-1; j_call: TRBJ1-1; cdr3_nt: TGCAGCGGTGGGGGAAACATGAACACTGAAGCTTTCTTT; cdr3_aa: CSGGGNMNTEAFF
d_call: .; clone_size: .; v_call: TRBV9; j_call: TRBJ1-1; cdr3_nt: .; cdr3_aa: CASSVGTGTEAF
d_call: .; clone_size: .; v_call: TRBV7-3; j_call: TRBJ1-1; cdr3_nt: TGTGCCAGCAGCTGGGTTAGGAACACTGAAGCTTTCTTT; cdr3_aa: CASSWVRNTEAFF
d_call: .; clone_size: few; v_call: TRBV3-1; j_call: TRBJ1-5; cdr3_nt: TGTGCCAGCAGCCAAGATTCCAGCAATCAGCCCCAGCATTTT; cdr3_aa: CASSQDSSNQPQHF
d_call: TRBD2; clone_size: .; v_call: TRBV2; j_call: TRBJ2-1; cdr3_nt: TGTGCCAGCAGTGTTCAGCGGGACTATATAAAGGATAGGAATGAGCAGTTCTTC; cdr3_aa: CASSVQRDYIKDRNEQFF
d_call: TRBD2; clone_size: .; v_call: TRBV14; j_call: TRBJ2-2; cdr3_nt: TGTGCCAGCAGCCGATATCTAGCGGGGGCATTGTTGAACACCGGGGAGCTGTTTTTT; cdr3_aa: CASSRYLAGALLNTGELFF
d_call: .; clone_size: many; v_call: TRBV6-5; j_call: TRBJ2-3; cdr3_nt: TGTGCCAGCAGTTACTCCGGTAATGGAGGTTACACAGATACGCAGTATTTT; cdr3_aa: CASSYSGNGGYTDTQYF
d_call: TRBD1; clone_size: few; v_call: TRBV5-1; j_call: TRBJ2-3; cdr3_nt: TGCGCCAGCAGGGTGGGACAGGGGGCCTCGGATACGCAGTATTTT; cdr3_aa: CASRVGQGASDTQYF
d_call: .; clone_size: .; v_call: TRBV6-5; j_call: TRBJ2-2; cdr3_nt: TGTGCCAGCAGCCTGATTACAACCGGGGAGCTGTTTTTT; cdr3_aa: CASSLITTGELFF
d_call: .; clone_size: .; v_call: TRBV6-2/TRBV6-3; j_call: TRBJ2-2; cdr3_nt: TGTGCCAGTCAGCAGGGACGGACCGGGGAGCTGTTTTTT; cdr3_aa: CASQQGRTGELFF
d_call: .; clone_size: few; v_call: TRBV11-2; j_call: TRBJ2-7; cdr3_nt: TGTGCCAGCAGCCCCCGGGACCGCGCCTACGAGCAGTACTTC; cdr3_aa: CASSPRDRAYEQYF
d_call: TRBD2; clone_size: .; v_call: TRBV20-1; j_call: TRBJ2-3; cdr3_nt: TGCAGTGCCCCGGGGAGCGGGGGACCTACAGATACGCAGTATTTT; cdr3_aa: CSAPGSGGPTDTQYF
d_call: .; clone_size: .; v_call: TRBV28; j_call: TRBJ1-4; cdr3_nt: TGTGCCAGCATCCCCACAGGAAGGGGGAGAGAAAAACTGTTTTTT; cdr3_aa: CASIPTGRGREKLFF
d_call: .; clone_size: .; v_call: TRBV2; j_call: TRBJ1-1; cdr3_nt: TGTGCCAGCAGTGAAGTGGCGGGGGGAAACACTGAAGCTTTCTTT; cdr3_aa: CASSEVAGGNTEAFF
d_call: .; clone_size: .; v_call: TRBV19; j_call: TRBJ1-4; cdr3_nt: TGTGCCAGTAGTATCGGTGGAGTGGGGGTTAATGAAAAACTGTTTTTT; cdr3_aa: CASSIGGVGVNEKLFF
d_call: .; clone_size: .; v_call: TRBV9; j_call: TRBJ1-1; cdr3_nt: TGTGCCAGCAGCGTAGACCCAGGGGACACTGAAGCTTTCTTT; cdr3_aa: CASSVDPGDTEAFF
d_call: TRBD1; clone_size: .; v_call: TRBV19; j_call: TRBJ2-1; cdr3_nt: TGTGCCAGTAGTCCGACAGGGGAAGGGTACAATGAGCAGTTCTTC; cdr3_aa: CASSPTGEGYNEQFF
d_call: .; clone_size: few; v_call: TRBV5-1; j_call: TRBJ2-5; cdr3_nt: TGCGCCAGCAGCTTGACCCCGGGACCATTACAAGAGACCCAGTACTTC; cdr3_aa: CASSLTPGPLQETQYF
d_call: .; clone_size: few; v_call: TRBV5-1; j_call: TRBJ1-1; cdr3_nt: TGCGCCAGCAGCTCGAAACGCGGGGGTGAAGCTTTCTTT; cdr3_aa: CASSSKRGGEAFF
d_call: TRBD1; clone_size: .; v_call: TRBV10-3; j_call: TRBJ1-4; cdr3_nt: TGTGCCATCCGGCCCCAGGGGGCTAATGAAAAACTGTTTTTT; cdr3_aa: CAIRPQGANEKLFF
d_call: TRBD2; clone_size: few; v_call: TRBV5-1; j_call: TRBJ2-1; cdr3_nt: TGCGCCAGCAGCTTCCCGGCGGGGGGCTCGTATGAGCAGTTCTTC; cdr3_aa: CASSFPAGGSYEQFF
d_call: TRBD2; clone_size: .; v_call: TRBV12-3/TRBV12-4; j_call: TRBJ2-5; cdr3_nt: TGTGCCAGCAGTGCTATGTCGGGGGGCCAAGAGACCCAGTACTTC; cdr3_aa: CASSAMSGGQETQYF
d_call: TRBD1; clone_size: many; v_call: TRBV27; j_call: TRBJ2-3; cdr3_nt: TGTGCCAGCAGTTCTCCAGGGGGAAGCACAGATACGCAGTATTTT; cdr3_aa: CASSSPGGSTDTQYF
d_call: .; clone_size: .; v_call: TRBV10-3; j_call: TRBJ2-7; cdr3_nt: TGTGCCATCAGTGAGACCTCCTACGAGCAGTACTTC; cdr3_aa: CAISETSYEQYF
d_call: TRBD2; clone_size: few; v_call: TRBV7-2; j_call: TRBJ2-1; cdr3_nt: TGTGCCAGCAGCTCGAAACTAGCGGGGGCCGCTAATGAGCAGTTCTTC; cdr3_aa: CASSSKLAGAANEQFF
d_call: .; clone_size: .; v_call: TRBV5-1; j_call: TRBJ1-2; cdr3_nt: TGCGCCAGCAGCTTGGATCGCCCTAACTATGGCTACACCTTC; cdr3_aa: CASSLDRPNYGYTF
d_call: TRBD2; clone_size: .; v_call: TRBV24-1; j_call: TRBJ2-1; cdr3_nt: TGTGCCACCAGTGACCTACGAAGCGGGGGGGCGTATGAGCAGTTCTTC; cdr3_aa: CATSDLRSGGAYEQFF
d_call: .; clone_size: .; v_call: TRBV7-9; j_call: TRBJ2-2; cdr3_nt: TGTGCCAGCAGGAAGATCGGGGAGCTGTTTTTT; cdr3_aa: CASRKIGELFF
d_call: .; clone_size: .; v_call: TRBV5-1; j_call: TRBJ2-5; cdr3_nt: TGCGCCAGCCACGACCATTTACAGGTTCTGGAGACCCAGTACTTC; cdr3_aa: CASHDHLQVLETQYF
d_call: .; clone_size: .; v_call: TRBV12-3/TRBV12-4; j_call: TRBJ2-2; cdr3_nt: TGTGCCAGCAGAGAGCAGGGTACCGGGGAGCTGTTTTTT; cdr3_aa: CASREQGTGELFF
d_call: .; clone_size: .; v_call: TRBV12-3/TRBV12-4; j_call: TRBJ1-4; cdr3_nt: TGTGCCAGCAGCCCAGGACAAGATAATGAAAAACTGTTTTTT; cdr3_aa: CASSPGQDNEKLFF
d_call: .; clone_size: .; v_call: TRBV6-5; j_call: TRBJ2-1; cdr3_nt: TGTGCCAGCAGTTACGGGGGGAGCTCCTACAATGAGCAGTTCTTC; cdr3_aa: CASSYGGSSYNEQFF
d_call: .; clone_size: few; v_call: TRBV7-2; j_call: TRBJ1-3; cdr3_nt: TGTGCCAGCAGCTTAGTGGCCAGGGACTCTGGAAACACCATATATTTT; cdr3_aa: CASSLVARDSGNTIYF